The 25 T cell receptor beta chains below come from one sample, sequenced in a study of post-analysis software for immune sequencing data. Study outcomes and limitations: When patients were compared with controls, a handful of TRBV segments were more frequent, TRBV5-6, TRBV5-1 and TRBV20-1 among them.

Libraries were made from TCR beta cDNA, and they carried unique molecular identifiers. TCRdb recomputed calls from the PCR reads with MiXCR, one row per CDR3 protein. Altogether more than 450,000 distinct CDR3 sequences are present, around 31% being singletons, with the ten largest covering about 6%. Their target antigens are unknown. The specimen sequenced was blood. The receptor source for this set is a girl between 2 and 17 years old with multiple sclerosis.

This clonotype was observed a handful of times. The CDR3 region is CASGARFSQPQHF. The CDR3 nucleotides read TGTGCCAGCGGCGCTCGGTTTTCACAGCCCCAGCATTTT. The rearrangement joins TRBV12-3 or TRBV12-4 to TRBJ1-5; no firm D call. This CDR3 comprises 13 residues. Trimming cost V 8 bases and J 7 bases, with 15 bases left between them.

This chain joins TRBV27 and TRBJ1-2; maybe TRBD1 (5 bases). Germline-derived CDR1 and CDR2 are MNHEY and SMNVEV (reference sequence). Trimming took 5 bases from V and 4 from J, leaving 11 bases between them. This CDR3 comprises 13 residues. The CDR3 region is CASSRDGVYGYTF. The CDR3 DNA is TGTGCCAGCAGTAGGGACGGAGTCTATGGCTACACCTTC.

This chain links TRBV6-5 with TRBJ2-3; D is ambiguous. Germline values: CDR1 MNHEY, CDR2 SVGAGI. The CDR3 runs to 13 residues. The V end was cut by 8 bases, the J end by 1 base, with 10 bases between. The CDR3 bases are TGTGCCAGCCGCAGAGGAGGCACAGATACGCAGTATTTT. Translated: CASRRGGTDTQYF.

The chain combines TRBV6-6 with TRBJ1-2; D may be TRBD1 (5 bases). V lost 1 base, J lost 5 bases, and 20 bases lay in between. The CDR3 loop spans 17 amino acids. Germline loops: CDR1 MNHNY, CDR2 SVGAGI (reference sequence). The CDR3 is CASSYLLASRVEYGYTF. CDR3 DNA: TGTGCCAGCAGTTACTTGTTAGCGTCCAGGGTCGAGTATGGCTACACCTTC.

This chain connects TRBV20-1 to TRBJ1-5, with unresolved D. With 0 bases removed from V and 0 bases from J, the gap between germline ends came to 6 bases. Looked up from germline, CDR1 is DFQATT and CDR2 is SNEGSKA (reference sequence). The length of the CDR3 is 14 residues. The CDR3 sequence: CSARETSSNQPQHF. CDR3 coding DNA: TGCAGTGCTAGAGAAACGTCTAGCAATCAGCCCCAGCATTTT.

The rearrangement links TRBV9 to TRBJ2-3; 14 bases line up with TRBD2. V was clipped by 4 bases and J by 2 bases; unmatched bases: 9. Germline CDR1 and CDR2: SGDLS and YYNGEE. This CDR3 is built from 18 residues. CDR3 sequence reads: CASSPGLAGGRPTDTQYF. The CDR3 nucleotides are TGTGCCAGCAGCCCTGGACTAGCGGGGGGCAGACCCACAGATACGCAGTATTTT.

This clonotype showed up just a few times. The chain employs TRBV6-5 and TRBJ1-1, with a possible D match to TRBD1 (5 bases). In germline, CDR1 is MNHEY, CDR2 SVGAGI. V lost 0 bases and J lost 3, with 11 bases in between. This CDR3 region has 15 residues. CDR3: CASSYSIRGDTEAFF. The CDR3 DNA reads TGTGCCAGCAGTTACTCGATCCGGGGGGACACTGAAGCTTTCTTT.

CDR3 nucleotides: TGTGCCAGCAGCGTCTCGGGTAGCGGGGACTACGAGCAGTACTTC. This codes for CASSVSGSGDYEQYF. V usage is TRBV9 and J usage is TRBJ2-5, with 8 bases matching TRBD2. The J call may be in error: the DNA end matches TRBJ2-7 better. CDR1 and CDR2 from the germline V gene are SGDLS and YYNGEE. CDR3 size: 15 residues.

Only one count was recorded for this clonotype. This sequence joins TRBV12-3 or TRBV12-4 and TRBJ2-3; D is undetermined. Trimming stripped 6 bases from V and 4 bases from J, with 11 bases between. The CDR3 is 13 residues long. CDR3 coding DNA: TGTGCCAGCAGGACAAGAGCAGCAGATACGCAGTATTTT. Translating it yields CASRTRAADTQYF.

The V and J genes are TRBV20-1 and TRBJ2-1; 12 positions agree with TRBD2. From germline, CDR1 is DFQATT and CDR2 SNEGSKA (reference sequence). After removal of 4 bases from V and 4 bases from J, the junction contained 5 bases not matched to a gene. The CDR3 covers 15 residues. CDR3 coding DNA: TGCAGTGCTAAACCTCTAGCGGGGGGGTACAATGAGCAGTTCTTC. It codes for CSAKPLAGGYNEQFF.

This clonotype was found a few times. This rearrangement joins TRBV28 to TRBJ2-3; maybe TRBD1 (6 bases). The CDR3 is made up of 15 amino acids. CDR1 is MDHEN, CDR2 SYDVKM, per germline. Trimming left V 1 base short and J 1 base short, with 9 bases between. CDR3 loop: CASSLYGGGTDTQYF. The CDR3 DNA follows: TGTGCCAGCAGTTTATATGGGGGCGGCACAGATACGCAGTATTTT.

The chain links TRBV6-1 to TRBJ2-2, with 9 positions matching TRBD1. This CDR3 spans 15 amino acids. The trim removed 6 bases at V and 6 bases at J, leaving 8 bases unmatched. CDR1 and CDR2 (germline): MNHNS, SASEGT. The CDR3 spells CASSDRTGAPGELFF. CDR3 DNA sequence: TGTGCCAGCAGCGACCGGACAGGGGCCCCCGGGGAGCTGTTTTTT.

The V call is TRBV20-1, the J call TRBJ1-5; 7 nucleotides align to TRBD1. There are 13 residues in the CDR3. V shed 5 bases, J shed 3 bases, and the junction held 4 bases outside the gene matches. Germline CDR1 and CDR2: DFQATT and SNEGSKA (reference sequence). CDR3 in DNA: TGCAGTGCTGGACAGGCTTCCAATCAGCCCCAGCATTTT. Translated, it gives CSAGQASNQPQHF.

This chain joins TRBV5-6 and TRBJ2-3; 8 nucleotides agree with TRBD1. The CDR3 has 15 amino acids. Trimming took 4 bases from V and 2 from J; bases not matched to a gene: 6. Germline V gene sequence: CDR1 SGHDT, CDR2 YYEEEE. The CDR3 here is CASSTGQGFTDTQYF. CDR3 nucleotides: TGTGCCAGCAGCACTGGACAGGGATTCACAGATACGCAGTATTTT. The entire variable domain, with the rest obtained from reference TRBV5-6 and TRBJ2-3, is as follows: DAGVTQSPTHLIKTRGQQVTLRCSPKSGHDTVSWYQQALGQGPQFIFQYYEEEERQRGNFPDRFSGHQFPNYSSELNVNALLLGDSALYLCASSTGQGFTDTQYFGPGTRLTVL.

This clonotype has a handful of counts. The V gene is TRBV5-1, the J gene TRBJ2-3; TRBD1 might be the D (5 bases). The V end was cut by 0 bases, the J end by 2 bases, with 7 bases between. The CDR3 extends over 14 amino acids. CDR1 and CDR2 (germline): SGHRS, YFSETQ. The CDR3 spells CASSLGQHTDTQYF. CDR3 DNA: TGCGCCAGCAGCTTGGGACAGCACACAGATACGCAGTATTTT.

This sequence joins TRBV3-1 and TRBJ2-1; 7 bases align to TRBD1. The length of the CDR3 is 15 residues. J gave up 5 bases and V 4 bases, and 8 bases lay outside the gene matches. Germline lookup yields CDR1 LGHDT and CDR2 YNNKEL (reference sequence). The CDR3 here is CASSPGTVFDNEQFF. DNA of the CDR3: TGTGCCAGCAGCCCCGGGACAGTTTTTGACAATGAGCAGTTCTTC.

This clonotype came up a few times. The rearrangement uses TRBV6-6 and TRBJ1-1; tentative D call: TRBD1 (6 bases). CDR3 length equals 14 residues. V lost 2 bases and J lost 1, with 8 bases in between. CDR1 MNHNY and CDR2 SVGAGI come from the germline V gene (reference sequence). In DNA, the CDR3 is TGTGCCAGCAGTTACAGGGGGGGGAACACTGAAGCTTTCTTT. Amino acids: CASSYRGGNTEAFF.

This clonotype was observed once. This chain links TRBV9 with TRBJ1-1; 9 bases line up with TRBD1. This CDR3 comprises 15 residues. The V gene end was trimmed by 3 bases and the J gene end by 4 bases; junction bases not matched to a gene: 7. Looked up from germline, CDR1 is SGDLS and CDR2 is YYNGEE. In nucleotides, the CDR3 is TGTGCCAGCAGCGACGGGACAGGGTTGGCCACTGAAGCTTTCTTT. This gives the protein CASSDGTGLATEAFF.

The CDR3 coding sequence is TGTGCCAGCAGCTTAGCCCAATTGGTCAATGAGCAGTTCTTC. This encodes CASSLAQLVNEQFF. The chain uses TRBV7-9 and TRBJ2-1, with D uncertain. V was trimmed by 0 bases and J by 6 bases, leaving 9 bases between them. CDR1 is SEHNR, CDR2 FQNEAQ, per germline (reference sequence). This CDR3 contains 14 residues.

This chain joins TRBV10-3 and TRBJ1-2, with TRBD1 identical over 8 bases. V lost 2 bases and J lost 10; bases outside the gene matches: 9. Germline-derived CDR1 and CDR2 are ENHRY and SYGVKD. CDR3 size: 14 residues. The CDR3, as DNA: TGTGCCATCAGTGAGATCCCAGGGGGCCCGCACTACACCTTC. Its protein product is CAISEIPGGPHYTF.

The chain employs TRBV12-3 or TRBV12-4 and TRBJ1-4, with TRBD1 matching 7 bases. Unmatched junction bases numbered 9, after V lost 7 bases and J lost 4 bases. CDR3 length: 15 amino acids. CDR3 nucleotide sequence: TGTGCCAGCACCCCATCCGGACAGGTTAATGAAAAACTGTTTTTT. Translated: CASTPSGQVNEKLFF.

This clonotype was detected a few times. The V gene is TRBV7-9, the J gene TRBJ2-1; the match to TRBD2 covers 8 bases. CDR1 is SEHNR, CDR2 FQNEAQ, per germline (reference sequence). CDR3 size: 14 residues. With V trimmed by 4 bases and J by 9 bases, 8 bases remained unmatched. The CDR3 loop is CASSWTGGPGEQFF. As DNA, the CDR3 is TGTGCCAGCAGCTGGACGGGGGGGCCGGGTGAGCAGTTCTTC.

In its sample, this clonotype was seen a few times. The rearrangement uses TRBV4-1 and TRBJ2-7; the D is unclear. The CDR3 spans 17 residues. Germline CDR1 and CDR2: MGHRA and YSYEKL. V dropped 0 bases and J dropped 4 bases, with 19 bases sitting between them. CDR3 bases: TGCGCCAGCAGCCAAGATAGAAGCAGGCAGTTTTCTTACGAGCAGTACTTC. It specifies CASSQDRSRQFSYEQYF.

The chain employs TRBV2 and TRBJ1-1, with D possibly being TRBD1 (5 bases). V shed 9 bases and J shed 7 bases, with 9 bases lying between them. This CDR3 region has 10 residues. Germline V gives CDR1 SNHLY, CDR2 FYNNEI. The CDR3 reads CASGHLEAFF. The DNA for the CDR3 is TGTGCCAGTGGACACCTTGAAGCTTTCTTT. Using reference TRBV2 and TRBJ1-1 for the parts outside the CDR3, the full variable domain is EPEVTQTPSHQVTQMGQEVILRCVPISNHLYFYWYRQILGQKVEFLVSFYNNEISEKSEIFDDQFSVERPDGSNFTLKIRSTKLEDSAMYFCASGHLEAFFGQGTRLTVV.

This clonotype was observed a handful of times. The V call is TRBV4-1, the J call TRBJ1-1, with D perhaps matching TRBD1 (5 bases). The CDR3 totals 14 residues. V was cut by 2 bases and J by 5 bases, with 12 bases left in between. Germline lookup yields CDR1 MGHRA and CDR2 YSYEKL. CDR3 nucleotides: TGCGCCAGCAGCCAACCGGGGGGAACGACTGAAGCTTTCTTT. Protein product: CASSQPGGTTEAFF.